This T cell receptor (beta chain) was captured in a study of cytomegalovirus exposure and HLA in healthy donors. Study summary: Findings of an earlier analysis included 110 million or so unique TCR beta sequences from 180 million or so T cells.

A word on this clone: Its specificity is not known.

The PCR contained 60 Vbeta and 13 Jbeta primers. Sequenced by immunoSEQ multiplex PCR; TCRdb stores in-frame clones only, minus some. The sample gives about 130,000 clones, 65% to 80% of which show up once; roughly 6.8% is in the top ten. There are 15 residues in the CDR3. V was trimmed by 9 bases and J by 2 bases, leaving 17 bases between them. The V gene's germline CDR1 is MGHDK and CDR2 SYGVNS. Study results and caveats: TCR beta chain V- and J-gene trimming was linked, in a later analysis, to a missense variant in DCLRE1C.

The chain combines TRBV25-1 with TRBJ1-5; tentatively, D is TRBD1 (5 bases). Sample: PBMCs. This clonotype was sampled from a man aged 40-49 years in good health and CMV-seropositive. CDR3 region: CARVDRRSGNQPQHF. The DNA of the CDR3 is TGTGCCAGGGTAGACAGAAGATCGGGCAATCAGCCCCAGCATTTT.